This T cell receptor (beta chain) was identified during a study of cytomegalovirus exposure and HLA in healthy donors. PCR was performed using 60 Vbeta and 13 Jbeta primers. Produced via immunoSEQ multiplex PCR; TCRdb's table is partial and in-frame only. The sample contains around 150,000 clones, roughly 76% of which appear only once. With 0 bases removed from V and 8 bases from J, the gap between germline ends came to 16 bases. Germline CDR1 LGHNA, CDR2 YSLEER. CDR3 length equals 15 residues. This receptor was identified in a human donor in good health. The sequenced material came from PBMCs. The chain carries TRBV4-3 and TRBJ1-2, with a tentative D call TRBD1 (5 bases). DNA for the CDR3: TGCGCCAGCAGCCAAGAAGGAACAGGAACTAACGGCTACACCTTC. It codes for CASSQEGTGTNGYTF.